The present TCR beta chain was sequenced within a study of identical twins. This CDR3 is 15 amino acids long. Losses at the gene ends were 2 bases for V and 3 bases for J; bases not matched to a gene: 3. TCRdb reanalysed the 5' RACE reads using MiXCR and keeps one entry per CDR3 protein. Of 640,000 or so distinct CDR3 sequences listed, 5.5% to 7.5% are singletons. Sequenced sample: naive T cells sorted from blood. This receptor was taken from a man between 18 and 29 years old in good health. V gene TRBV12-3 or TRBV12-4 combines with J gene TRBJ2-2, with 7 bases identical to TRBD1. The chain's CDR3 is CASSLSRGYTGELFF. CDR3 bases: TGTGCCAGCAGTTTAAGCAGGGGGTACACCGGGGAGCTGTTTTTT.